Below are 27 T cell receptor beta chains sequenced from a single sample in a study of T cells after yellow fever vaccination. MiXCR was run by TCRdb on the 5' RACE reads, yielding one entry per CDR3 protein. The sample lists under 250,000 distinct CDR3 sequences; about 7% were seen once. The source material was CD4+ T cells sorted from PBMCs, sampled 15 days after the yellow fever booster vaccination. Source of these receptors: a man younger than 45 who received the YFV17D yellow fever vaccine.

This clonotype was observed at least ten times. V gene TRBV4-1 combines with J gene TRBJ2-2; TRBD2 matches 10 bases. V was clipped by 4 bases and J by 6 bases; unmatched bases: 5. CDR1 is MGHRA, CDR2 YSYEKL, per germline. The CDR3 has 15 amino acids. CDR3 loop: CASSRASGRAGELFF. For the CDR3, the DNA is TGCGCCAGCAGCCGGGCTAGCGGGAGAGCCGGGGAGCTGTTTTTT.

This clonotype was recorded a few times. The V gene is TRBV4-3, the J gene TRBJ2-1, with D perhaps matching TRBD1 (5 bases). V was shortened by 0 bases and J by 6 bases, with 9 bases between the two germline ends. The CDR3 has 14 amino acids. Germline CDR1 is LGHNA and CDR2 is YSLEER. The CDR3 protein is CASSQEGQINEQFF. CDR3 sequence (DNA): TGCGCCAGCAGCCAAGAGGGGCAGATCAATGAGCAGTTCTTC.

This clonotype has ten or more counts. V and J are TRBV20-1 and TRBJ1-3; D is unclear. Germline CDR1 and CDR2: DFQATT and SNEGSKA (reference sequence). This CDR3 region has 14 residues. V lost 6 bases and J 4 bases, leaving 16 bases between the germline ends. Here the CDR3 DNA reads TGCAGTGCCCCGCACGCACAAGGAGGAAACACCATATATTTT. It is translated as CSAPHAQGGNTIYF.

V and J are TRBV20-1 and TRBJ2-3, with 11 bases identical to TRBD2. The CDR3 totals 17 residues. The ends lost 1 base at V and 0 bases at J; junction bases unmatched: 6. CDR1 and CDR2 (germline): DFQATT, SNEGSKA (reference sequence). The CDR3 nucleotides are TGCAGTGCTAGAGGGCCTAGCGGGAGGAAAAGCACAGATACGCAGTATTTT. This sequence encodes CSARGPSGRKSTDTQYF.

The CDR3 here is CSVRGLAGVGEQFF. CDR3 bases: TGCAGCGTTAGGGGACTAGCGGGAGTAGGGGAGCAGTTCTTC. The chain employs TRBV29-1 and TRBJ2-1, with 14 bases that match TRBD2. Germline-derived CDR1 and CDR2 are SQVTM and ANQGSEA. This CDR3 is built from 14 residues. V was pared by 5 bases and J by 10 bases, with 7 bases of the junction left unmatched.

CDR3 protein: CASRDRSTDTQYF. For the CDR3, the DNA is TGTGCCAGCCGAGACAGAAGCACAGATACGCAGTATTTT. This chain uses TRBV6-2 or TRBV6-3 with TRBJ2-3, with a tentative D call TRBD1 (5 bases). V was shortened by 8 bases and J by 0 bases, with 9 bases between the two germline ends. The germline V gene encodes CDR1 MNHEY and CDR2 SVGEGT. This CDR3 region has 13 residues.

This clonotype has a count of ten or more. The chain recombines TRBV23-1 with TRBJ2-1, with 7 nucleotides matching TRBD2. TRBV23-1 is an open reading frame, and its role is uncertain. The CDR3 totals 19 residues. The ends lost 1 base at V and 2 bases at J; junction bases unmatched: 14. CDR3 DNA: TGCGCCAGCAGTCAATGTCGTTGTTCAACTAGCGACACCTACAATGAGCAGTTCTTC. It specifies CASSQCRCSTSDTYNEQFF.

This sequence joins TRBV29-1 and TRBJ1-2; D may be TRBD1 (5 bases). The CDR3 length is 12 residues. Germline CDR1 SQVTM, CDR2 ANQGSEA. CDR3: CRTESGGDGYTF. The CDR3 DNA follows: TGCAGAACTGAAAGTGGGGGGGACGGCTACACCTTC.

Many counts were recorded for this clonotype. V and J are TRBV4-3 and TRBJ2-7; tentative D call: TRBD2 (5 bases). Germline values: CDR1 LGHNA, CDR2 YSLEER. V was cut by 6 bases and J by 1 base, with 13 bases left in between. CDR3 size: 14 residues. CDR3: CASRLLVGSYEQYF. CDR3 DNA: TGCGCCAGCAGATTACTAGTCGGGTCCTACGAGCAGTACTTC.

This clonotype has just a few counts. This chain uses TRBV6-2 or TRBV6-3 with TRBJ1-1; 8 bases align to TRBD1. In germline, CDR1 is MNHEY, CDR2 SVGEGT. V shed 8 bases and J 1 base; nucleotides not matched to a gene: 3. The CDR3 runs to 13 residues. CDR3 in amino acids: CASRDRGNTEAFF. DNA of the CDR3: TGTGCCAGCCGCGACAGGGGGAACACTGAAGCTTTCTTT.

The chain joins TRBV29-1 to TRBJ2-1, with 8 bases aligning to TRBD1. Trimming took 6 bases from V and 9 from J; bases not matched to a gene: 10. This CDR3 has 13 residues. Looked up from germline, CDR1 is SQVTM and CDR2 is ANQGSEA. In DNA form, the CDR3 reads TGCAGCGTGGCGACAGGGGTGGGGGGTGAGCAGTTCTTC. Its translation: CSVATGVGGEQFF.

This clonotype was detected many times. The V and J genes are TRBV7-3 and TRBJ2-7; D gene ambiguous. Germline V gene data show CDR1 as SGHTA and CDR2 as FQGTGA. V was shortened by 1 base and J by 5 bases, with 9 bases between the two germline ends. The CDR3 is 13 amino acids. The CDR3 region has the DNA TGTGCCAGCAGCTTAATGGTAGGCAACGAGCAGTACTTC. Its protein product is CASSLMVGNEQYF.

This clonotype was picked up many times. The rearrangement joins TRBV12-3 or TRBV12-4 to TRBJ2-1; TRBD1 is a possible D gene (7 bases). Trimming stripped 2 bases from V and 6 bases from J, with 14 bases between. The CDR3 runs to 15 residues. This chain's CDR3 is CASSLSAGGGNEQFF. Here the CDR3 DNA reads TGTGCCAGCAGTTTATCTGCAGGGGGAGGCAATGAGCAGTTCTTC.

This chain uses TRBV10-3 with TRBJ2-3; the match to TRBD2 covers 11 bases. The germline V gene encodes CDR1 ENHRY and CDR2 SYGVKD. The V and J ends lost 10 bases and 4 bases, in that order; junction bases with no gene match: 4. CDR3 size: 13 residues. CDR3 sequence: CASATSGADTQYF. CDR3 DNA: TGTGCCAGCGCGACTAGCGGGGCAGATACGCAGTATTTT.

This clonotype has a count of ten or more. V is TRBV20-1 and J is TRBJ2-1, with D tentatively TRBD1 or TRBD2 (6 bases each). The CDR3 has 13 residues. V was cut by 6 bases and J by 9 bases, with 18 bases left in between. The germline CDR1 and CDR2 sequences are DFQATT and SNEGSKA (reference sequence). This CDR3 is CSAQGTPKVEQFF. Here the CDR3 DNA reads TGCAGTGCCCAGGGGACTCCCAAGGTTGAGCAGTTCTTC.

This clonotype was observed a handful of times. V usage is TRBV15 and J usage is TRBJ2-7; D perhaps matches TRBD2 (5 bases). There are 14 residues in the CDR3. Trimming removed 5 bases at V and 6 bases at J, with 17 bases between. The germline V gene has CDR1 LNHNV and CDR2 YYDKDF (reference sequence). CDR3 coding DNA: TGTGCCACCAGCTCGGGGATAAGGGATGTCGAGCAGTACTTC. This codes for CATSSGIRDVEQYF.

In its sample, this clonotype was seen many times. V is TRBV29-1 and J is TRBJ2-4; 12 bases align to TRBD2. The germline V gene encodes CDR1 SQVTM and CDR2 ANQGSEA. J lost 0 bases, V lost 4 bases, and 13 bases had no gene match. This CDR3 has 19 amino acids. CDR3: CSVVLAGGPSSVAKNIQYF. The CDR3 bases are TGCAGCGTTGTCCTAGCGGGAGGGCCATCGTCTGTAGCCAAAAACATTCAGTACTTC.

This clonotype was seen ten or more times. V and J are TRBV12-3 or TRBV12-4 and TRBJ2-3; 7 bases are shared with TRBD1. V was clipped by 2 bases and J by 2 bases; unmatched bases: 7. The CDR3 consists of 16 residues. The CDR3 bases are TGTGCCAGCAGTTTAAAGCCGGGACAGAACACAGATACGCAGTATTTT. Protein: CASSLKPGQNTDTQYF.

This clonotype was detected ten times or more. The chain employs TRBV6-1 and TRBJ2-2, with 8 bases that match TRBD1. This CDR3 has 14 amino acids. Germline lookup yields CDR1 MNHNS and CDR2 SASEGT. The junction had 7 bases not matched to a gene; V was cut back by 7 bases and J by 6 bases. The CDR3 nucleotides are TGTGCCAGCAAAAATCAGGGGGCGTCCGGGGAGCTGTTTTTT. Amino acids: CASKNQGASGELFF.

As DNA, the CDR3 is TGCGCCAGCAGCTTGGAAAGGCTTGGCTCACCCCTCCACTTT. Encoded protein: CASSLERLGSPLHF. V is TRBV5-1 and J is TRBJ1-6, with unresolved D. With 0 bases removed from V and 10 bases from J, the gap between germline ends came to 11 bases. CDR1 is SGHRS, CDR2 YFSETQ, per germline. This CDR3 has 14 residues.

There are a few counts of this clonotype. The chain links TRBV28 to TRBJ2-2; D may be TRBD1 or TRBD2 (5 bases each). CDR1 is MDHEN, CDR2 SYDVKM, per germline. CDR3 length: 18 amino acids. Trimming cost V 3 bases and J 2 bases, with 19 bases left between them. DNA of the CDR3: TGTGCCAGCAGTTTCGTGGTGCGTGGGGGTTCAAACACCGGGGAGCTGTTTTTT. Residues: CASSFVVRGGSNTGELFF.

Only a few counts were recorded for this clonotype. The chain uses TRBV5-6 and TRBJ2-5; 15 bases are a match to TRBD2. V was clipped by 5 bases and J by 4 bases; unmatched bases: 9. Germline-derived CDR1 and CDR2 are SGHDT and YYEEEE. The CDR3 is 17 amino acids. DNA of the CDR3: TGTGCCAGCAGTTTTCCGGGACTAGCGGGAGGCGGAGAGACCCAGTACTTC. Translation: CASSFPGLAGGGETQYF.

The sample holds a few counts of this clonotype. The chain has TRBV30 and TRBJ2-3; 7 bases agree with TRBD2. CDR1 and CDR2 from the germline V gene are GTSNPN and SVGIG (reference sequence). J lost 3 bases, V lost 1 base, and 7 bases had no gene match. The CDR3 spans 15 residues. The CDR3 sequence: CAWSGTTRGTDTQYF. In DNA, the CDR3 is TGTGCCTGGAGTGGGACAACGCGGGGGACAGATACGCAGTATTTT.

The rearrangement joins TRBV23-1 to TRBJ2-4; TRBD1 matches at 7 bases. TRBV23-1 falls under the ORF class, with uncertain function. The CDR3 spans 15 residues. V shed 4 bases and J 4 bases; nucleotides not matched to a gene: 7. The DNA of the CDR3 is TGCGCCAGCAGTCCCTTGGGGGACAGAAAAAACATTCAGTACTTC. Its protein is CASSPLGDRKNIQYF.

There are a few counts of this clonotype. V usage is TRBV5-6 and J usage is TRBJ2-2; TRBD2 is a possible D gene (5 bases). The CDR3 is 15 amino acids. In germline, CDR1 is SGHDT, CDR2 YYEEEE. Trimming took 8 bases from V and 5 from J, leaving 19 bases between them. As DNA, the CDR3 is TGTGCCAGTAAAGGGTCCCACGGCGGGACCGGGGAGCTGTTTTTT. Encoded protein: CASKGSHGGTGELFF.

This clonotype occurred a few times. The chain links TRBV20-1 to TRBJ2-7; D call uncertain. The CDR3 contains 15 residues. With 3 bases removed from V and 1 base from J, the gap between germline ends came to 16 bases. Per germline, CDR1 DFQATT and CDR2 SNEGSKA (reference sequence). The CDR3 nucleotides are TGCAGTGCTAGCGAGACTCCTCTTTCGTCCTACGAGCAGTACTTC. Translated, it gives CSASETPLSSYEQYF.

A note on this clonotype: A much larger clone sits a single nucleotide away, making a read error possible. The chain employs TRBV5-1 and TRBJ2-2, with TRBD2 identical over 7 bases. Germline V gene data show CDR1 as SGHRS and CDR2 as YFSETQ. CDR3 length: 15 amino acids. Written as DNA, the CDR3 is TGCGCCAGCAGCTTGGTTCTAGCGGACACCGGGGAGCTGGTTTTT. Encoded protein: CASSLVLADTGELVF.